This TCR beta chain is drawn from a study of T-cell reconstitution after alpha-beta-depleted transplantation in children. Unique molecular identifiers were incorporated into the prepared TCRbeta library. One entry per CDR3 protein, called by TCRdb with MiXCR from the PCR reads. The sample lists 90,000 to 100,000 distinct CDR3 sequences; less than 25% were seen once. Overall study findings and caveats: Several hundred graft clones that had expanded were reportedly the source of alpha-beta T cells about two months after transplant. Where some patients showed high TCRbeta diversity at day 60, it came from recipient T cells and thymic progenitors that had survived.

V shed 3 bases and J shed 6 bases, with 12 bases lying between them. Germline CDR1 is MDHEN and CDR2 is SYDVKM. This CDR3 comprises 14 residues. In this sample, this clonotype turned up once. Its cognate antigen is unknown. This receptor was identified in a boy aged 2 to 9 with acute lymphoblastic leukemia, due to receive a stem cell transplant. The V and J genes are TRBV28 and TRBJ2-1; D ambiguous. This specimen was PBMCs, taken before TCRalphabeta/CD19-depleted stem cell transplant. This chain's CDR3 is CASSFPLLRNEQFF. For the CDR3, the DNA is TGTGCCAGCAGTTTTCCGCTCCTACGCAATGAGCAGTTCTTC.